The entry below gives a single T cell receptor (beta chain) sequence along with its context. The sample originates from a study of blood T cell repertoires in COVID-19. On the study more broadly: Sample material is recorded as cDNA or gDNA derived from T cells, B-cell-depleted T cells, or PBMCs.

V was cut by 4 bases and J by 3 bases, with 5 bases left in between. The V gene's germline CDR1 is KGHDR and CDR2 SFDVKD. The CDR3 covers 12 residues. Libraries were prepared by immunoSEQ multiplex PCR; TCRdb keeps only in-frame clonotypes and omits some of them. The sample holds 350,000 to 500,000 clones; about 88% are singletons and the top ten take roughly 1.4%. This TCR derives from a woman under 30 who had been exposed to COVID-19. Specimen: PBMCs or T cells enriched from blood (not recorded which). The gene calls are TRBV24-1 and TRBJ1-1; no clear D. CDR3 in amino acids: CATSDSDTEAFF. CDR3 DNA: TGTGCCACCAGTGACAGTGACACTGAAGCTTTCTTT.